This T cell receptor (beta chain) was documented in a study of cytomegalovirus exposure and HLA in healthy donors. The primer mix had 60 Vbeta and 13 Jbeta primers. Using immunoSEQ multiplex PCR, the repertoire was profiled, and TCRdb retains in-frame clones only, with some absent. Here the sample spans about 180,000 clones, around four fifths being singletons. Germline assignment: CDR1 MDHEN and CDR2 SYDVKM. V gave up 5 bases and J gave up 7 bases; unmatched junction bases: 9. The CDR3 is 14 residues long. In regard to this clone: Its matching antigen is unknown.

Study results and caveats: Most TCR sequences were rare, but some public TCRs occurred in many donors. Information on immune exposure was restricted to one variable (CMV serostatus).

V is TRBV28 and J is TRBJ2-5; TRBD2 matches 8 bases. This receptor was identified in a woman in her sixties in good health and CMV-seropositive. The sample taken for sequencing was PBMCs. The CDR3 sequence: CASSKQGLAGTQYF. The CDR3 bases are TGTGCCAGCAGTAAGCAAGGACTAGCAGGGACCCAGTACTTC. The full variable domain, completed using reference TRBV28 and TRBJ2-5, is DVKVTQSSRYLVKRTGEKVFLECVQDMDHENMFWYRQDPGLGLRLIYFSYDVKMKEKGDIPEGYSVSREKKERFSLILESASTNQTSMYLCASSKQGLAGTQYFGPGTRLLVL.